This entry features one T cell receptor (beta chain) sequence. What this receptor recognizes is not known. Per-base quality was not reported, and no clone a single base away is much larger than it. The immunoSEQ Assay, a bias-controlled multiplex PCR, was used to amplify TCRbeta CDR3 regions from genomic DNA. As for the original processing: The number of nucleated cells in each sample was estimated from the amplification of reference gene primers within the assay. To quantify the absolute abundance of each unique TCRbeta CDR3 rearrangement, sequence reads were collapsed and filtered. For each sample, productive Simpson clonality was calculated as the square root of Simpson's diversity index over productive rearrangements. As stored in TCRdb, this immuneACCESS dataset retains in-frame rearrangements with V and J assigned. A fraction of the clones does not appear; measured against another copy, unresolved V genes explain less than half of the discrepancy, and the remainder lacks a known reason. The V and J calls and the clone size are those of that table, but D and trimming were determined from the DNA. The sample table records around 160,000 clones; approximately 90% of these occur just once. Clones ranked in the top ten supply about 2% of the sample.

Trimming costs V 4 bases and J 2 bases, and their ends lie 20 bases apart. CDR1 and CDR2 (LNHDA, SQIVND) derive from the germline V gene (reference sequence). The CDR3 starts with the cysteine, ends with the phenylalanine, and has 17 residues. This entry keeps only the CDR3 DNA: 51 bases, framed from base 1. This entry belongs to a study of blood T cell repertoires in COVID-19 (dated by TCRdb to the early 2020s). About the investigation overall: Samples from collaborators originated in the United States, Italy and Spain and spanned both the acute and convalescent phases of COVID-19. The sample metadata nearly always contained a de-identified subject ID, COVID-19 status, age in years and sex. Where HLA class I and class II types were available, the types were taken from metadata supplied by the sample provider, not from assay-based typing. Deeply sampled blood TCRbeta repertoires from subjects exposed to, actively infected with, or recovered from COVID-19 were included in the dataset. The samples were drawn from the first 160 participants of the ongoing ImmuneRACE study and from 1,254 subjects provided by 6 global collaborators. The prospective study material was composed of cDNA or gDNA derived from T cells, B-cell-depleted T cells, or PBMCs. The repertoires were made available in a free public database intended to serve as a resource for research on the immune response to SARS-CoV-2. General conclusions and limits of the study: The quantity of clinical and demographic metadata differed by source and by participant and was supplied without curation.

The collaborating institutions used their own protocols to collect whole blood in K2EDTA tubes. For TCRbeta analysis, collaborator samples were shipped as frozen whole blood, as isolated PBMCs, or as DNA extracted from either sample type. Sequencing was carried out using peripheral blood. This sequence uses TRBV19 and TRBJ1-1; matching of 6 bases hints at TRBD1 as the D gene. This receptor was taken from a man younger than 35 with acute or convalescent COVID-19. The sequenced DNA: TGTGCCAGTAGTACCCACTCGGGGGGCCTCGATAACACTGAAGCTTTCTTT. This translates into CASSTHSGGLDNTEAFF.